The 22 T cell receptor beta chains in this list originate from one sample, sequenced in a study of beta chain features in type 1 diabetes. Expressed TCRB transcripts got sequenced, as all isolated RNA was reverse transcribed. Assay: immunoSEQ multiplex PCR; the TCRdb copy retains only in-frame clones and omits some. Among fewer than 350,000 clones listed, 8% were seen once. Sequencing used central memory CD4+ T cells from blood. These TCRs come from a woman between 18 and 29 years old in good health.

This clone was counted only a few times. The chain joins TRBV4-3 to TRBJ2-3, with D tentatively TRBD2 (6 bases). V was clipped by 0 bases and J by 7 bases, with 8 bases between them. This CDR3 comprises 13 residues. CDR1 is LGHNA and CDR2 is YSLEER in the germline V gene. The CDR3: CASSQDRGNTQYF. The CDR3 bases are TGCGCCAGCAGCCAAGATCGGGGGAATACGCAGTATTTT.

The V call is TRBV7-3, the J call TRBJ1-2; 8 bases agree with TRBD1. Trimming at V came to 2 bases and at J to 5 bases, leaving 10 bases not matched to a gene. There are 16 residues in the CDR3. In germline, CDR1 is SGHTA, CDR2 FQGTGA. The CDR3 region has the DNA TGTGCCAGCAGCTTATCGTACCGGGACAGGAGGTATGGCTACACCTTC. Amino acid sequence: CASSLSYRDRRYGYTF.

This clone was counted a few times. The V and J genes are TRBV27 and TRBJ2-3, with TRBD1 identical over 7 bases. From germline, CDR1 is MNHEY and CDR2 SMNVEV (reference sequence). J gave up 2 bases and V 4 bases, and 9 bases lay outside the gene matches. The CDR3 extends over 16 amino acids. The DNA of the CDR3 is TGTGCCAGCAGTTCGCAGGGGGTATTGAACACAGATACGCAGTATTTT. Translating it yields CASSSQGVLNTDTQYF.

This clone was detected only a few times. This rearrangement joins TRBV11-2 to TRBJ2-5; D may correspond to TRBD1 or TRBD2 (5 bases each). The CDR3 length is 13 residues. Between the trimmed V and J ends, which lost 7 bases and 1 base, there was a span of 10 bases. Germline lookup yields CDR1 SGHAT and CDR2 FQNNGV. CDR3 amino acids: CASTYGTQETQYF. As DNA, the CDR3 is TGTGCCAGCACCTACGGGACCCAAGAGACCCAGTACTTC.

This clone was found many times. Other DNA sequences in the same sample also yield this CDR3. Here the CDR3 reads CASSRGQNTEAFF. The CDR3 DNA follows: TGTGCCAGCAGCCGTGGACAGAACACTGAAGCTTTCTTT. The J gene is TRBJ1-1, the V gene TRBV7-2, with D perhaps matching TRBD1 (5 bases). The CDR3 spans 13 residues. Trimming removed 5 bases from V and 1 base from J, with 8 bases in between. The V gene's germline CDR1 is SGHTA and CDR2 FQGNSA.

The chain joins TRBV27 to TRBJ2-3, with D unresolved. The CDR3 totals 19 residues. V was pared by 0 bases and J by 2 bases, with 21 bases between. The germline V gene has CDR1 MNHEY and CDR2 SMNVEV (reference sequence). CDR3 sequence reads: CASSLSSRFRYSNTDTQYF. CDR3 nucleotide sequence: TGTGCCAGCAGTTTATCGAGCCGTTTCAGATATTCAAACACAGATACGCAGTATTTT.

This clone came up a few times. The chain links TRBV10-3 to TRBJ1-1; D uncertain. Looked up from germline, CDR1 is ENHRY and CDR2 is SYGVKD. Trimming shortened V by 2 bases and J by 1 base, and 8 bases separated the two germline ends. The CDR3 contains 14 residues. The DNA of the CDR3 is TGTGCCATCAGTGAGGGGTTGGCGAACACTGAAGCTTTCTTT. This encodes CAISEGLANTEAFF.

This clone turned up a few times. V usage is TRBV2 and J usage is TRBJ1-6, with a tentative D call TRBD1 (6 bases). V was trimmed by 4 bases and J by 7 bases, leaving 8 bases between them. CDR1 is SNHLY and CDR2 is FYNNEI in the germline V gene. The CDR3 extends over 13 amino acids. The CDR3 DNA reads TGTGCCAGCAGTGGGGGGCCGAATTCACCCCTCCACTTT. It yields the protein CASSGGPNSPLHF.

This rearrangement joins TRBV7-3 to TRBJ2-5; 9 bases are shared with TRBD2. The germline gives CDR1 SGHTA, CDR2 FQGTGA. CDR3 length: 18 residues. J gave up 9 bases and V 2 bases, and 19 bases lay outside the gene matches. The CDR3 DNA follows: TGTGCCAGCAGCTTAGCTGGAGGAACTAGCGGGTCGTGGGTGGCCCAGTACTTC. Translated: CASSLAGGTSGSWVAQYF.

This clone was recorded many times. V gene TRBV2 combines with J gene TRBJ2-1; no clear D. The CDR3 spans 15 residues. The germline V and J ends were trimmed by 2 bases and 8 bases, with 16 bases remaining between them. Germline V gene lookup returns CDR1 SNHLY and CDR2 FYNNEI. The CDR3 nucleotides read TGTGCCAGCAGTGAACAGCCGGGTAATGTGGATGAGCAGTTCTTC. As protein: CASSEQPGNVDEQFF.

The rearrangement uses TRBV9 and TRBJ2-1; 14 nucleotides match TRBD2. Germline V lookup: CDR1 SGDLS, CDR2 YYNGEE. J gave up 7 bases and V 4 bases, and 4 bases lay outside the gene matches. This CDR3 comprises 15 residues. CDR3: CASSQGLAGGNEQFF. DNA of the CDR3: TGTGCCAGCAGCCAAGGACTAGCGGGGGGTAATGAGCAGTTCTTC.

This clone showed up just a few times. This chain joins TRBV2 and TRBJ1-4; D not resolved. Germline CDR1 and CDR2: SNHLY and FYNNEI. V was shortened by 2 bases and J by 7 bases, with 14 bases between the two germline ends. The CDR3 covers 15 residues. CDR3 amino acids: CASSELRVSGEKLFF. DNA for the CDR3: TGTGCCAGCAGTGAATTGAGGGTATCCGGTGAAAAACTGTTTTTT.

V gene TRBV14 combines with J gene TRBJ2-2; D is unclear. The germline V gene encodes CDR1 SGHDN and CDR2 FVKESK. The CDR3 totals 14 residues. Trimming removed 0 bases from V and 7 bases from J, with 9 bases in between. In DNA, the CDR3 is TGTGCCAGCAGCCAAGATGCAGGCCGCGGGGAGCTGTTTTTT. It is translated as CASSQDAGRGELFF.

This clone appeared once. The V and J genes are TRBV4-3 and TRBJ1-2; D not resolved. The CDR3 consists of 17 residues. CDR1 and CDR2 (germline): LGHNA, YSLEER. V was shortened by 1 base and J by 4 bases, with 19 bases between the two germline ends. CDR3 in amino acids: CASSQGLRQAPRYGYTF. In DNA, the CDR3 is TGCGCCAGCAGCCAAGGGCTTAGGCAGGCGCCTCGCTATGGCTACACCTTC.

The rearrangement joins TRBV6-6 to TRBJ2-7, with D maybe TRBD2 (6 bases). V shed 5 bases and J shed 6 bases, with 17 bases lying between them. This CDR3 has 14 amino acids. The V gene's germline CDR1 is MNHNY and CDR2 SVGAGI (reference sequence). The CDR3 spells CASSLGTRRGEQYF. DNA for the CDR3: TGTGCCAGCAGTCTCGGGACTCGGCGGGGCGAGCAGTACTTC.

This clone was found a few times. In DNA form, the CDR3 reads TGTGCCACCAGCAGAGTGTATGAAAAACTGTTTTTT. Translating gives CATSRVYEKLFF. The rearrangement uses TRBV15 and TRBJ1-4; D is undetermined. The CDR3 length is 12 residues. V dropped 1 base and J dropped 6 bases, with 3 bases sitting between them. In germline, CDR1 is LNHNV, CDR2 YYDKDF (reference sequence).

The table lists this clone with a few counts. CDR3 in DNA: TGTGCCAGCAGCGATAAGGCTGGCGGGGAGCTGTTTTTT. Translation: CASSDKAGGELFF. The gene calls are TRBV9 and TRBJ2-2; D is unresolved. V was pared by 3 bases and J by 7 bases, with 10 bases between. CDR1 and CDR2 (germline): SGDLS, YYNGEE. The CDR3 spans 13 residues.

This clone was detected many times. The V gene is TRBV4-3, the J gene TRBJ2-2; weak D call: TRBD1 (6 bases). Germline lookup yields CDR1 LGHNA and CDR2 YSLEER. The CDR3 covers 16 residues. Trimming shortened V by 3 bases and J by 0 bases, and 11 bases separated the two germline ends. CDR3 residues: CASSQTTGSNTGELFF. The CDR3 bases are TGCGCCAGCAGCCAGACAACAGGGTCGAACACCGGGGAGCTGTTTTTT.

The CDR3 coding sequence is TGTGCCAGCAGACTAGCGCGGGGAGGTAATGAGCAGTTCTTC. It encodes CASRLARGGNEQFF. The chain combines TRBV27 with TRBJ2-1, with 7 nucleotides matching TRBD2. Per the germline V gene, CDR1 is MNHEY and CDR2 is SMNVEV (reference sequence). This CDR3 is built from 14 residues. V trimming: 6 bases; J trimming: 7 bases; junction bases outside the gene matches: 9.

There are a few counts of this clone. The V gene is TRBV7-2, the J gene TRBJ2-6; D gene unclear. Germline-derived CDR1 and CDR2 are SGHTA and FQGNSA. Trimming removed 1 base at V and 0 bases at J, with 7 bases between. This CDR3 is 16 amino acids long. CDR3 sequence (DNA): TGTGCCAGCAGCTTAGAAGCGTCCTCTGGGGCCAACGTCCTGACTTTC. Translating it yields CASSLEASSGANVLTF.

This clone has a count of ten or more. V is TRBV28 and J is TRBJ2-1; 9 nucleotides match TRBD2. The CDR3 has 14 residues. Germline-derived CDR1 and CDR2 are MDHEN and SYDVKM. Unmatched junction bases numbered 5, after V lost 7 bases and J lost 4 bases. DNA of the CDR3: TGTGCCAGCACCCGAGCGGGGGGTTACAATGAGCAGTTCTTC. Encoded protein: CASTRAGGYNEQFF.

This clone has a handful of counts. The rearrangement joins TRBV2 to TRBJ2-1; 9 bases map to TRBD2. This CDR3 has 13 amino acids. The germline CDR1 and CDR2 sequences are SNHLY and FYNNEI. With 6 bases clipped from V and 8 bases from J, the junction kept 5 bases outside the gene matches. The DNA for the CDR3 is TGTGCCAGCAGGCGGACTAGCGTCGATGAGCAGTTCTTC. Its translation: CASRRTSVDEQFF.